These 23 T cell receptor beta chains share one sample of origin, sequenced in a study of molecular identifiers for immune sequencing clone quantification. A single record per CDR3 protein comes from TCRdb applying MiXCR to the PCR reads. The sample shows about 36,000 distinct CDR3 sequences, approximately 17% of them seen only once. Sequenced input: naive CD8+ T cells from blood, with Jurkat cell RNA spiked in. Subset described: FACS-sorted CD8+CD4-CCR7+CD45RA+ naive T cells. All receptors come from a human donor in good health. Some libraries in this study had Jurkat cell RNA spiked in.

This clonotype was seen repeatedly, ten times or more. J is TRBJ2-1 and V is TRBV11-2; 8 positions agree with TRBD2. Per germline, CDR1 SGHAT and CDR2 FQNNGV. This CDR3 has 13 residues. With 8 bases clipped from V and 8 bases from J, the junction kept 8 bases outside the gene matches. As DNA, the CDR3 is TGTGCCAGCCTCCTAAGCGGGAGCGATGAGCAGTTCTTC. Residues: CASLLSGSDEQFF.

This clonotype was recorded many times. The chain links TRBV7-2 to TRBJ2-7; 7 nucleotides align to TRBD2. The germline CDR1 and CDR2 sequences are SGHTA and FQGNSA. With 5 bases clipped from V and 11 bases from J, the junction kept 9 bases outside the gene matches. This CDR3 has 12 residues. CDR3 protein: CASSHGLDYEYF. CDR3 coding DNA: TGTGCCAGCAGCCACGGACTAGACTACGAGTACTTC.

Only a few counts were recorded for this clonotype. The chain has TRBV4-3 and TRBJ2-7; tentative D call: TRBD2 (6 bases). V was shortened by 3 bases and J by 1 base, with 16 bases between the two germline ends. The CDR3 covers 16 residues. Germline V gene sequence: CDR1 LGHNA, CDR2 YSLEER. CDR3 in amino acids: CASSQRRGTLSYEQYF. As DNA, the CDR3 is TGCGCCAGCAGCCAGAGGCGCGGGACCTTATCCTACGAGCAGTACTTC.

A few counts support this clonotype. J is TRBJ1-2 and V is TRBV29-1; D possibly corresponds to TRBD1 (6 bases). V gave up 5 bases and J gave up 6 bases, with 10 bases separating them. The CDR3 runs to 11 residues. The germline CDR1 and CDR2 sequences are SQVTM and ANQGSEA. The CDR3 protein is CSVITGNGYTF. In DNA form, the CDR3 reads TGCAGCGTTATAACAGGGAATGGCTACACCTTC. Drawing the rest from reference TRBV29-1 and TRBJ1-2, the complete variable domain is SAVISQKPSRDICQRGTSLTIQCQVDSQVTMMFWYRQQPGQSLTLIATANQGSEATYESGFVIDKFPISRPNLTFSTLTVSNMSPEDSSIYLCSVITGNGYTFGSGTRLTVV.

The sample holds many counts of this clonotype. The chain links TRBV6-5 to TRBJ1-5, with unresolved D. The germline CDR1 and CDR2 sequences are MNHEY and SVGAGI. The CDR3 is made up of 12 amino acids. V lost 9 bases, J lost 4 bases, and 10 bases lay in between. CDR3 in DNA: TGTGCCAGTGGGGTGGGGAATCAGCCCCAGCATTTT. This translates into CASGVGNQPQHF.

The chain recombines TRBV12-5 with TRBJ2-4; TRBD1 aligns across 8 bases. J lost 9 bases, V lost 7 bases, and 5 bases had no gene match. The V gene's germline CDR1 is LGHNT and CDR2 FRNRAP. This CDR3 is 12 amino acids long. The chain's CDR3 is CASARQGSIQYF. The CDR3 nucleotides read TGTGCTAGTGCTAGACAGGGGAGCATTCAGTACTTC.

This clonotype was seen many times. The rearrangement uses TRBV29-1 and TRBJ2-1; D ambiguous. V lost 0 bases and J 12 bases, leaving 12 bases between the germline ends. The CDR3 totals 12 residues. Per the germline V gene, CDR1 is SQVTM and CDR2 is ANQGSEA. This CDR3 is CSVEDTDPAQFF. CDR3 DNA sequence: TGCAGCGTTGAAGATACTGACCCCGCGCAGTTCTTC.

This clonotype was detected ten times or more. V is TRBV7-2 and J is TRBJ2-7, with 7 bases matching TRBD2. The CDR3 runs to 14 residues. The junction had 13 bases not matched to a gene; V was cut back by 8 bases and J by 6 bases. Per the germline V gene, CDR1 is SGHTA and CDR2 is FQGNSA. The DNA of the CDR3 is TGTGCCAGCGGTGGGGGAGGGCCCTCCCTCGAGCAGTACTTC. Its protein product is CASGGGGPSLEQYF.

This clonotype was detected ten times or more. V and J are TRBV7-9 and TRBJ2-5, with 8 bases identical to TRBD2. V shed 8 bases and J 0 bases; nucleotides not matched to a gene: 14. This CDR3 comprises 17 residues. Germline V gene data show CDR1 as SEHNR and CDR2 as FQNEAQ (reference sequence). The CDR3 loop is CASESRRGEANQETQYF. The CDR3 DNA reads as TGTGCCAGCGAATCACGGCGGGGGGAGGCGAACCAAGAGACCCAGTACTTC.

Of note for this clonotype: Given a much more abundant clone one base away, this may be a read error. The genes are TRBV7-6 and TRBJ2-3; tentative D call: TRBD2 (5 bases). The CDR3 totals 14 residues. The germline V gene encodes CDR1 SGHVS and CDR2 FNYEAQ. V was clipped by 2 bases and J by 2 bases, with 8 bases between them. CDR3 in DNA: TGTGCCAGCAGCTTAATGGAGGACACAGATACGCAGTATTTT. Amino acid sequence: CASSLMEDTDTQYF.

As to this clonotype: This may be a read error, as it is one base from a much larger clone. The genes are TRBV13 and TRBJ2-7; D not resolved. From germline, CDR1 is PRHDT and CDR2 FYEKMQ (reference sequence). This CDR3 has 12 amino acids. This CDR3 reads CAGSLGTYEQYF. In DNA form, the CDR3 reads TGTGCCGGCAGCTTAGGGACCTACGAGCAGTACTTC.

This clonotype was seen many times. This sequence joins TRBV6-5 and TRBJ2-2; D is unclear. The V and J ends lost 5 bases and 8 bases respectively, with 12 bases between them. Germline V CDR1 and CDR2: MNHEY, SVGAGI. The length of the CDR3 is 13 residues. As DNA, the CDR3 is TGTGCCAGCAGTAGGTTCCAACCAGGGGAGCTGTTTTTT. Protein product: CASSRFQPGELFF.

This clonotype was observed a handful of times. The chain uses TRBV27 and TRBJ1-2; no reliable D call. Deletions cut 7 bases from V and 2 bases from J, with 11 bases between. The germline CDR1 and CDR2 sequences are MNHEY and SMNVEV (reference sequence). This CDR3 is 13 amino acids long. The CDR3 is CASKDSRNYGYTF. The CDR3 nucleotides are TGTGCCAGCAAGGATTCCAGGAACTATGGCTACACCTTC.

This clonotype was seen at least ten times. V usage is TRBV4-2 and J usage is TRBJ1-5; D is undetermined. The germline V gene has CDR1 LGHNA and CDR2 YNFKEQ. Trimming took off 0 bases at V and 0 bases at J, with 12 bases between the two ends. The CDR3 length is 17 residues. DNA of the CDR3: TGTGCCAGCAGCCAAGATATGGTCAGTTCTAGCAATCAGCCCCAGCATTTT. Its translation is CASSQDMVSSSNQPQHF.

There are many counts of this clonotype. The rearrangement joins TRBV7-6 to TRBJ2-7; TRBD1 aligns across 8 bases. The CDR3 runs to 14 residues. Germline CDR1 SGHVS, CDR2 FNYEAQ. V dropped 5 bases and J dropped 2; count of bases not matched to a gene: 5. DNA of the CDR3: TGTGCCAGCAGCGCCCGGGACAGGACCTACGAGCAGTACTTC. Residues: CASSARDRTYEQYF.

This rearrangement joins TRBV12-3 or TRBV12-4 to TRBJ2-7; 7 positions match TRBD1. This CDR3 is 14 amino acids long. V shed 8 bases, J shed 3 bases, and the junction held 10 bases outside the gene matches. The CDR3 DNA follows: TGTGCCAGCCGATACGGGACAGAAGGCTACGAGCAGTACTTC. Translation: CASRYGTEGYEQYF.

This clonotype showed up many times. This rearrangement joins TRBV20-1 to TRBJ1-5; no firm D call. The CDR3 contains 16 residues. Trimming stripped 3 bases from V and 2 bases from J, with 17 bases between. CDR1 is DFQATT and CDR2 is SNEGSKA in the germline V gene (reference sequence). CDR3 amino acids: CSASDEMAVGNQPQHF. In DNA form, the CDR3 reads TGCAGTGCTAGTGATGAAATGGCGGTGGGCAATCAGCCCCAGCATTTT.

This clonotype has at least ten counts. The gene calls are TRBV27 and TRBJ2-1, with 9 bases matching TRBD1. Germline CDR1 reads MNHEY; CDR2 reads SMNVEV (reference sequence). The V gene end was trimmed by 7 bases and the J gene end by 9 bases; junction bases not matched to a gene: 13. The CDR3 sequence is 15 residues long. In nucleotides, the CDR3 is TGTGCCAGCACCTCCCGACAGGGGGGACAGGGTGAGCAGTTCTTC. Translated: CASTSRQGGQGEQFF.

A note on this clonotype: This sequence may be a read error, since a much larger clone differs from it by one base. The chain employs TRBV4-3 and TRBJ2-7; 8 positions agree with TRBD1. This CDR3 region has 17 residues. Trimming at V came to 0 bases and at J to 2 bases, leaving 9 bases not matched to a gene. Germline V CDR1 and CDR2: LGHNA, YSLEER. The CDR3 protein is CASSQDRTGWGAYEQYF. The CDR3 DNA reads TGCGCCAGCAGCCAAGATCGGACAGGGTGGGGGGCCTACGAGCAGTACTTC.

This clonotype was counted at least ten times. This sequence joins TRBV7-9 and TRBJ2-7; 11 bases are a match to TRBD2. The germline V gene encodes CDR1 SEHNR and CDR2 FQNEAQ (reference sequence). This CDR3 region has 15 residues. V was pared by 5 bases and J by 4 bases, with 7 bases of the junction left unmatched. The CDR3 bases are TGTGCCAGCAGCCAAGTAGCGGGAGGGATGTACGAGCAGTACTTC. This encodes CASSQVAGGMYEQYF.

Many counts were recorded for this clonotype. The gene calls are TRBV5-1 and TRBJ2-3, with 14 bases matching TRBD2. The CDR3 has 16 amino acids. Per germline, CDR1 SGHRS and CDR2 YFSETQ. V was clipped by 0 bases and J by 4 bases; unmatched bases: 1. The CDR3 loop reads CASSLGLAGGPDTQYF. In DNA form, the CDR3 reads TGCGCCAGCAGCTTGGGACTAGCGGGAGGGCCAGATACGCAGTATTTT.

To note about this clonotype: Possible read error: a much larger clone is one base away. The rearrangement joins TRBV7-8 to TRBJ2-7; D is perhaps TRBD2 (6 bases). The V end was cut by 5 bases, the J end by 4 bases, with 15 bases between. This CDR3 is built from 14 residues. CDR1 and CDR2 from the germline V gene are SGHVS and FQNEAQ. This CDR3 is CASSAGPPAYEQYF. The CDR3 bases are TGTGCCAGCAGCGCGGGACCACCGGCATACGAGCAGTACTTC.

This clonotype was picked up many times. The chain couples TRBV28 to TRBJ2-3; 15 bases are a match to TRBD2. The germline gives CDR1 MDHEN, CDR2 SYDVKM. After removal of 4 bases from V and 3 bases from J, the junction contained 8 bases not matched to a gene. This CDR3 is 18 amino acids long. CDR3 DNA: TGTGCCAGCAGTTCTGGACTAGCGGGAGGGCTGGGTACAGATACGCAGTATTTT. Amino acids: CASSSGLAGGLGTDTQYF.